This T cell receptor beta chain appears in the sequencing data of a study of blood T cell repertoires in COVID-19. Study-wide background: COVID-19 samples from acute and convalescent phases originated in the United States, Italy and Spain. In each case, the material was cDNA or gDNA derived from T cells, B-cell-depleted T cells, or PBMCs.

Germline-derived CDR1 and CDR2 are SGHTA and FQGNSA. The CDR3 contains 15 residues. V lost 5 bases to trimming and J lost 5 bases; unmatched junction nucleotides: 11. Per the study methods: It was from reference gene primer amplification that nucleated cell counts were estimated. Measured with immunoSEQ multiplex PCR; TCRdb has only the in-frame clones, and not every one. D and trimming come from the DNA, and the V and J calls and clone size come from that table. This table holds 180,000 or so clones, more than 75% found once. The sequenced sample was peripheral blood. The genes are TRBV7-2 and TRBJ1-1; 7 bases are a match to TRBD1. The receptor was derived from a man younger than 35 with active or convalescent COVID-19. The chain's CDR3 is CASSPQAQGWTEAFF. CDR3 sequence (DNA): TGTGCCAGCAGCCCCCAAGCACAGGGGTGGACTGAAGCTTTCTTT.